Listed below are T cell receptor beta chains from one sample, sequenced in a study of patients and donors after allogeneic stem cell transplantation. TCRdb reprocessed the RT-PCR reads with MiXCR, giving one entry per CDR3 protein. The data hold hundreds of thousands of distinct CDR3 sequences, with 13% to 15% observed a single time. Input material: blood, either unsorted or a sorted T cell fraction (not recorded which). These receptors were collected from a human donor who was either an allogeneic HSCT recipient or a stem cell or donor lymphocyte infusion donor (not recorded which). It is not recorded whose cells these are; they may come from a transplant donor. Each CDR3 is given with its conserved first and last residue. The order of the fields is V gene, CDR3 protein.

>TRBV28
CASKAVLNTEAFF
>TRBV24-1
CAIQQGGSNQPQHF
>TRBV2
CASSQQGYSNQPQHF
>TRBV6-1
CASRRTGAGANVLTF
>TRBV10-3
CAISPGTGGRHNTEAFF
>TRBV27
CASSSPSLGNQPQHF
>TRBV10-3
CAISESTQAGYTF
>TRBV29-1
CSVRPGALNTEAFF
>TRBV20-1
CSARFPQGTDTQYF
>TRBV20-1
CSAYAPSDYEQYF
>TRBV6-1
CASATAGTQYF
>TRBV6-1
CASKLGGGDYGYTF
>TRBV29-1
CSARTSGRNEQYF
>TRBV11-2
CASSSGAWSTEAFF
>TRBV5-1
CASRGLENTGELFF
>TRBV5-1
CASSLSPGQGSEKLFF
>TRBV7-7
CASSLAPAAQETQYF
>TRBV24-1
CATSDLTQGIGTGELFF
>TRBV11-2
CASSNRKAGELSYNEQFF
>TRBV5-1
CASSLGMQGAGNTIYF
>TRBV7-9
CASSLGAGGHEQYF
>TRBV11-3
CASSLSSLGGRDEQFF
>TRBV7-8
CASSSTSRGSSYNEQFF
>TRBV5-1
CASSHDWGGFEAFF
>TRBV5-1
CASSLGSGAAGNSPLHF
>TRBV11-3
CASSLLTGREGQETQYF
>TRBV10-3
CAISERSDTGELFF
>TRBV7-9
CASSSGDGRRETQYF
>TRBV30
CAWSVPYAGGKYEQYF
>TRBV20-1
CSAPLIGSPGNTIYF
>TRBV11-2
CASSSGVGEKLFF
>TRBV5-1
CASSLGGGTTQETQYF
>TRBV7-3
CASSLTGSGGSTDTQYF
>TRBV6-7
CASRTGTGYSPLHF
>TRBV29-1
CSAANIGQSYEQYF
>TRBV7-2
CASSLAFGQYNEQFF
>TRBV12-3/TRBV12-4
CASSLGGQGRTEAFF
>TRBV6-1
CASRLIQGVGSPLHF
>TRBV7-2
CASSLVGSGSPMDTQYF
>TRBV5-6
CASSPGGLAGEQETQYF
>TRBV20-1
CSASVGRINQPQHF
>TRBV4-1
CASSQVQGTPDTQYF
>TRBV10-3
CAISVGQGNQPQHF
>TRBV7-2
CASSFWTSGERGEQYF